This T cell receptor (beta chain) was profiled in a study of blood T cell repertoires in COVID-19 (dated by TCRdb to about 2020). General notes on the study: Samples from collaborators originated in the United States, Italy and Spain and spanned both the acute and convalescent phases of COVID-19. The material from the prospective study consisted of cDNA or gDNA derived from T cells, B-cell-depleted T cells, or PBMCs. Deeply sampled blood TCRbeta repertoires from subjects exposed to, actively infected with, or recovered from COVID-19 were included in the dataset. The repertoires were released in a freely available public database intended as a resource for research on the immune response to SARS-CoV-2. The samples were drawn from the first 160 participants of the ongoing ImmuneRACE study and from over 950 subjects provided by 6 global collaborators. A de-identified subject ID, COVID-19 status, age in years and sex were almost always included in the sample metadata. HLA class I and class II types, where available, came from metadata supplied by the sample provider rather than from assay-based typing.

CDR1 and CDR2 (SGHAT, FQNNGV) derive from the germline V gene. Relative to germline, V is missing 3 bases and J is missing 5 bases, with 7 bases of the junction outside any gene match. The CDR3 has 15 amino acids, counting the end cysteine and phenylalanine. Only the CDR3 DNA is retained, 45 bases long and in frame from the first base. Whole blood was collected in K2EDTA tubes by collaborating institutions according to the institutions' own protocols. Collaborator samples were shipped for TCRbeta analysis as frozen whole blood, isolated PBMCs, or DNA extracted from either sample type. The immunoSEQ Assay, a bias-controlled multiplex PCR, was used to amplify TCRbeta CDR3 regions from genomic DNA. In the paper's pipeline: The number of nucleated cells in each sample was estimated by amplification of reference gene primers within the assay. To quantify the absolute abundance of each unique TCRbeta CDR3 rearrangement, sequence reads were collapsed and filtered. For each sample, productive Simpson clonality was calculated by taking the square root of Simpson's diversity index across productive rearrangements. TCRdb mirrors the immuneACCESS table, restricted to in-frame sequences. Some clones are absent from its copies; in checked studies, under half trace to an unresolved V gene, and the reason for the others is unknown. That table furnishes V, J and clone size, whereas the DNA furnished D and trimming. The sample includes 150,000 to 180,000 clones, with under 95% observed a single time. The ten largest make up about 0.55% of the sample.

Worth noting for this clone: Its antigen specificity is not known. No per-base quality is available; no much larger clone lies one base away.

Study-level results and caveats: The quantity of clinical and demographic metadata differed by source and by participant and was supplied without curation.

Specimen: peripheral blood. This receptor was taken from a man aged 50 to 60 with acute or convalescent COVID-19. The sequence links TRBV11-2 to TRBJ2-5; 9 middle bases align to TRBD2. The DNA sequence is TGTGCCAGCAGCTTGAGTAGCGGGGGCCTCGAGACCCAGTACTTC. This yields the protein CASSLSSGGLETQYF.